The 32 T cell receptor beta chains presented below share a single source sample, sequenced in a study of human T cells and chemical hapten exposure. As for time point: patch test 1, 2 weeks after DPC sensitization. The treatment was: therapeutic diphenylcyclopropenone sensitization with weekly scalp DPC. Via MiXCR, TCRdb re-called the RACE reads, giving one row per CDR3 protein. This repertoire shows 150,000 to 200,000 distinct CDR3 sequences, more than 20% found once; its top ten account for 6.7%. The sequencing here drew on whole blood, taken in connection with sensitization to the hapten diphenylcyclopropenone (DPC). Source of these receptors: a woman between 45 and 65 years old with alopecia areata. Some clones in this sample may be carry-over from other donors' samples.

A few counts support this clonotype. CDR3 sequence reads: CSVGLVMVHNEQFF. The DNA of the CDR3 is TGCAGCGTCGGACTAGTGATGGTACATAATGAGCAGTTCTTC. V and J are TRBV29-1 and TRBJ2-1; 7 bases are shared with TRBD2. The germline V gene encodes CDR1 SQVTM and CDR2 ANQGSEA. The ends lost 6 bases at V and 7 bases at J; junction bases unmatched: 12. The CDR3 consists of 14 residues.

This clonotype came up a few times. The J gene is TRBJ2-7, the V gene TRBV6-1; D gene ambiguous. Trimming pared 6 bases from V and 5 bases from J, leaving 17 bases between. CDR1 is MNHNS and CDR2 is SASEGT in the germline V gene. The length of the CDR3 is 14 residues. CDR3 in amino acids: CASRRTGPTDEQYF. The CDR3 DNA reads TGTGCCAGCAGGAGGACCGGGCCAACGGACGAGCAGTACTTC.

The V gene is TRBV19, the J gene TRBJ2-3, with TRBD2 matching over 7 bases. Germline CDR1 reads LNHDA; CDR2 reads SQIVND (reference sequence). The V gene end was trimmed by 6 bases and the J gene end by 5 bases; junction bases not matched to a gene: 17. The CDR3 runs to 17 residues. The CDR3 DNA is TGTGCCAGTAGAAGACTACCCGGGAGTCGCGGGGGAGATACGCAGTATTTT. Its translation: CASRRLPGSRGGDTQYF.

The J gene is TRBJ1-3, the V gene TRBV20-1, with a possible D match to TRBD1 (6 bases). V lost 3 bases to trimming and J lost 0 bases, with 9 bases between them. Germline loops: CDR1 DFQATT, CDR2 SNEGSKA (reference sequence). CDR3 length: 14 amino acids. The CDR3 here is CSARDSDSGNTIYF. The CDR3 region has the DNA TGCAGTGCTAGGGACAGCGACTCTGGAAACACCATATATTTT.

This clonotype was seen a handful of times. This chain connects TRBV7-2 to TRBJ1-1; TRBD1 might be the D (5 bases). V lost 1 base and J lost 1, with 16 bases in between. The germline V gene has CDR1 SGHTA and CDR2 FQGNSA. This CDR3 comprises 17 residues. The DNA of the CDR3 is TGTGCCAGCAGCTTAGATGAGGGGCAGAAGGAGAACACTGAAGCTTTCTTT. Translated, it gives CASSLDEGQKENTEAFF. The full variable domain, with the rest looked up from reference TRBV7-2 and TRBJ1-1, is GAGVSQSPSNKVTEKGKDVELRCDPISGHTALYWYRQSLGQGLEFLIYFQGNSAPDKSGLPSDRFSAERTGGSVSTLTIQRTQQEDSAVYLCASSLDEGQKENTEAFFGQGTRLTVV.

This clonotype was counted at least ten times. V and J are TRBV10-3 and TRBJ1-2; D is undetermined. CDR1 is ENHRY and CDR2 is SYGVKD in the germline V gene. The CDR3 sequence is 12 residues long. V dropped 0 bases and J dropped 6 bases, with 5 bases sitting between them. CDR3 protein: CAISESRDGYTF. In DNA form, the CDR3 reads TGTGCCATCAGTGAGTCGAGAGATGGCTACACCTTC.

This clonotype was observed a single time. J is TRBJ2-7 and V is TRBV12-3 or TRBV12-4; D tentatively fits TRBD1 or TRBD2 (5 bases each). The CDR3 has 17 amino acids. Trimming took off 6 bases at V and 2 bases at J, with 23 bases between the two ends. CDR3 residues: CASSPLGVTRGAYEQYF. The CDR3 DNA sequence: TGTGCCAGCAGCCCTCTGGGGGTAACTCGTGGGGCCTACGAGCAGTACTTC.

J is TRBJ2-7 and V is TRBV20-1; TRBD1 aligns across 12 bases. V was clipped by 5 bases and J by 7 bases; unmatched bases: 9. CDR3 length equals 14 residues. Germline values: CDR1 DFQATT, CDR2 SNEGSKA (reference sequence). CDR3 in DNA: TGCAGTGCTCCCGGGACAGGGGGCGCGGAGGAGCAGTACTTC. This gives the protein CSAPGTGGAEEQYF.

The chain carries TRBV6-5 and TRBJ2-6; 9 bases are shared with TRBD2. This CDR3 comprises 16 residues. Germline CDR1 reads MNHEY; CDR2 reads SVGAGI. Trimming cost V 10 bases and J 0 bases; bases outside gene matches: 7. As DNA, the CDR3 is TGTGCCACCTTCGGACTAGCGCGCTCTGGGGCCAACGTCCTGACTTTC. Amino acid sequence: CATFGLARSGANVLTF.

V and J are TRBV5-1 and TRBJ2-1; 10 bases are a match to TRBD2. The CDR3 contains 14 residues. V shed 4 bases and J 5 bases; nucleotides not matched to a gene: 3. Germline V gene lookup returns CDR1 SGHRS and CDR2 YFSETQ. CDR3 sequence reads: CASSLSGRHNEQFF. CDR3 sequence (DNA): TGCGCCAGCAGCCTTAGCGGGAGGCACAATGAGCAGTTCTTC.

This clonotype has a handful of counts. The chain has TRBV7-2 and TRBJ2-7, with 7 bases identical to TRBD2. Germline loops: CDR1 SGHTA, CDR2 FQGNSA. There are 16 residues in the CDR3. The ends lost 4 bases at V and 1 base at J; junction bases unmatched: 10. The CDR3 coding sequence is TGTGCCAGCAGCTCCCCGAAGGCGGGAGTTTCCTACGAGCAGTACTTC. This encodes CASSSPKAGVSYEQYF.

This clonotype came up many times. This chain joins TRBV27 and TRBJ2-1, with D unclear. The V gene's germline CDR1 is MNHEY and CDR2 SMNVEV (reference sequence). V shed 2 bases and J shed 0 bases, with 5 bases lying between them. The CDR3 totals 14 residues. The CDR3 here is CASSLRSSYNEQFF. The CDR3 DNA sequence: TGTGCCAGCAGTTTAAGGAGCTCCTACAATGAGCAGTTCTTC.

In its sample, this clonotype was seen many times. The chain recombines TRBV6-6 with TRBJ2-7; 9 bases are shared with TRBD1. With V trimmed by 8 bases and J by 4 bases, 3 bases remained unmatched. The germline CDR1 and CDR2 sequences are MNHNY and SVGAGI (reference sequence). The CDR3 spans 12 residues. The CDR3 nucleotides read TGTGCCAGCTCGGGACAGGGTTACGAGCAGTACTTC. Its protein product is CASSGQGYEQYF.

This chain uses TRBV29-1 with TRBJ1-2; tentative D call: TRBD1 (6 bases). Germline V lookup: CDR1 SQVTM, CDR2 ANQGSEA. V gave up 5 bases and J gave up 5 bases, with 18 bases separating them. The CDR3 spans 14 residues. The CDR3 loop reads CSVSGGAIWYGYTF. For the CDR3, the DNA is TGCAGCGTTAGCGGGGGGGCGATTTGGTATGGCTACACCTTC.

This clonotype was observed a few times. The chain is built from TRBV20-1 and TRBJ2-5, with a weak D call TRBD2 (6 bases). CDR3 length equals 15 residues. Trimming took 8 bases from V and 2 from J, leaving 21 bases between them. Germline V gene sequence: CDR1 DFQATT, CDR2 SNEGSKA (reference sequence). CDR3 loop: CSIRRGASVQETQYF. In DNA form, the CDR3 reads TGCAGTATACGGCGAGGGGCTAGCGTTCAAGAGACCCAGTACTTC.

The chain uses TRBV29-1 and TRBJ1-2; D may be TRBD1 (5 bases). There are 12 residues in the CDR3. The germline V gene encodes CDR1 SQVTM and CDR2 ANQGSEA. As DNA, the CDR3 is TGCAGTCACTCGGGGGGGGACTATGGCTACACCTTC. The encoded protein is CSHSGGDYGYTF.

This clonotype showed up just a few times. V gene TRBV10-3 combines with J gene TRBJ1-3; TRBD1 agrees at 9 bases. V trimming: 6 bases; J trimming: 4 bases; junction bases outside the gene matches: 7. Germline values: CDR1 ENHRY, CDR2 SYGVKD. CDR3 size: 15 residues. The CDR3 nucleotides read TGTGCCATCAGCTACACAGGGGGCGTCGGAAACACCATATATTTT. This codes for CAISYTGGVGNTIYF.

The V call is TRBV5-1, the J call TRBJ2-7; D possibly uses TRBD1 or TRBD2 (5 bases each). The CDR3 is made up of 17 amino acids. The germline V gene encodes CDR1 SGHRS and CDR2 YFSETQ. V lost 4 bases and J 1 base, leaving 21 bases between the germline ends. In DNA form, the CDR3 reads TGCGCCAGCAGCCTCGGCCCCCACCGAGGGGAATCCTACGAGCAGTACTTC. Translated, it gives CASSLGPHRGESYEQYF.

This rearrangement joins TRBV11-1 to TRBJ2-7; D assignment may be TRBD1 or TRBD2 (6 bases each). This CDR3 region has 15 residues. CDR1 is SGHAT and CDR2 is FQDESV in the germline V gene (reference sequence). Trimming cost V 5 bases and J 1 base, with 15 bases left between them. CDR3 loop: CASSPGDTPSYEQYF. The CDR3 DNA is TGTGCCAGCAGCCCGGGGGACACCCCGTCCTACGAGCAGTACTTC.

For this clonotype: A read error may produce the germline difference seen at one junction end. This chain connects TRBV7-9 to TRBJ2-7; TRBD1 is a possible D gene (6 bases). The CDR3 contains 14 residues. Germline CDR1 and CDR2: SEHNR and FQNEAQ (reference sequence). The CDR3, as DNA: TGTGCCAGCACCTTAACAGGGCCGACCTACGAGCAGTACTTC. As protein: CASTLTGPTYEQYF.

The V gene is TRBV5-6, the J gene TRBJ1-1; TRBD1 matches at 7 bases. The length of the CDR3 is 17 residues. Trimming removed 0 bases from V and 4 bases from J; junction bases left unmatched: 12. Germline values: CDR1 SGHDT, CDR2 YYEEEE. The CDR3 reads CASSLGGRGLAGTEAFF. Here the CDR3 DNA reads TGTGCCAGCAGCTTGGGAGGCAGGGGGTTAGCCGGCACTGAAGCTTTCTTT.

This clonotype was recorded a few times. The chain employs TRBV29-1 and TRBJ2-2; TRBD1 matches 9 bases. Trimming cost V 7 bases and J 6 bases; bases outside gene matches: 9. The germline V gene has CDR1 SQVTM and CDR2 ANQGSEA. The CDR3 has 14 residues. The CDR3 nucleotides are TGCAGCGCTGGACCCGGACAGGGGTCCGGGGAGCTGTTTTTT. This sequence encodes CSAGPGQGSGELFF.

The chain links TRBV2 to TRBJ2-7, with D unclear. The CDR3 is 14 residues long. Germline V gene sequence: CDR1 SNHLY, CDR2 FYNNEI. V was shortened by 0 bases and J by 2 bases, with 8 bases between the two germline ends. The CDR3 coding sequence is TGTGCCAGCAGTGAAGCGCGTGAGACCTACGAGCAGTACTTC. Translation gives CASSEARETYEQYF.

This clonotype was detected only a few times. The chain combines TRBV29-1 with TRBJ2-1, with 11 nucleotides matching TRBD2. This CDR3 is 14 amino acids long. The V gene's germline CDR1 is SQVTM and CDR2 ANQGSEA. Unmatched junction bases numbered 3, after V lost 1 base and J lost 7 bases. In DNA, the CDR3 is TGCAGCGTTGAAGCTAGCGGGAGGCCGAATGAGCAGTTCTTC. This translates into CSVEASGRPNEQFF.

The rearrangement joins TRBV7-2 to TRBJ2-7; 7 bases match TRBD2. Per germline, CDR1 SGHTA and CDR2 FQGNSA. Losses at the gene ends were 2 bases for V and 2 bases for J; bases not matched to a gene: 6. This CDR3 has 15 residues. CDR3 coding DNA: TGTGCCAGCAGCTTATGGCTAGCGGCTGCCTACGAGCAGTACTTC. This sequence encodes CASSLWLAAAYEQYF.

This clonotype has a handful of counts. The genes are TRBV3-1 and TRBJ2-5; unclear D gene. Germline assignment: CDR1 LGHDT and CDR2 YNNKEL (reference sequence). This CDR3 region has 15 residues. V lost 0 bases and J lost 1, with 9 bases in between. The DNA for the CDR3 is TGTGCCAGCAGCCAAGATCGGGCAGCCCAAGAGACCCAGTACTTC. Its translation: CASSQDRAAQETQYF.

V and J are TRBV7-2 and TRBJ2-3; a possible D gene is TRBD2 (6 bases). Germline lookup yields CDR1 SGHTA and CDR2 FQGNSA. V shed 4 bases and J shed 3 bases, with 20 bases lying between them. This CDR3 is built from 17 residues. For the CDR3, the DNA is TGTGCCAGCAGCTCTCCGGGGAGGATATTGAGGACAGATACGCAGTATTTT. This translates into CASSSPGRILRTDTQYF.

This clonotype has just a few counts. This sequence joins TRBV5-1 and TRBJ2-3; 7 nucleotides match TRBD2. The CDR3 extends over 18 amino acids. With V trimmed by 0 bases and J by 4 bases, 14 bases remained unmatched. Germline CDR1 is SGHRS and CDR2 is YFSETQ. DNA of the CDR3: TGCGCCAGCAGCTTGGGGGGGAGAAGCGGGGTAGACCCAGATACGCAGTATTTT. Translated: CASSLGGRSGVDPDTQYF.

This clonotype was recorded a few times. V usage is TRBV20-1 and J usage is TRBJ2-2, with a possible D match to TRBD2 (5 bases). Germline assignment: CDR1 DFQATT and CDR2 SNEGSKA (reference sequence). The CDR3 spans 16 residues. The CDR3 region is CSSRLPQRSNTGELFF. The CDR3 bases are TGCAGCTCTCGGCTCCCCCAGCGGTCGAACACCGGGGAGCTGTTTTTT.

This clonotype was recorded a few times. CDR3 coding DNA: TGTGCCAGCTCACGGGGACAGACCCTTGACTATGGCTACACCTTC. Translation gives CASSRGQTLDYGYTF. The chain carries TRBV18 and TRBJ1-2; 7 nucleotides line up with TRBD1. Germline values: CDR1 KGHSH, CDR2 LQKENI. V trimming: 4 bases; J trimming: 3 bases; junction bases outside the gene matches: 8. The CDR3 has 15 residues. Together with reference TRBV18 and TRBJ1-2, the CDR3 gives the full variable domain: NAGVMQNPRHLVRRRGQEARLRCSPMKGHSHVYWYRQLPEEGLKFMVYLQKENIIDESGMPKERFSAEFPKEGPSILRIQQVVRGDSAAYFCASSRGQTLDYGYTFGSGTRLTVV.

The V and J genes are TRBV4-1 and TRBJ2-3; 10 bases map to TRBD1. There are 16 residues in the CDR3. CDR1 is MGHRA, CDR2 YSYEKL, per germline. The V gene end was trimmed by 5 bases and the J gene end by 4 bases; junction bases not matched to a gene: 9. CDR3 sequence reads: CASSTRQGAIADTQYF. The CDR3 DNA reads TGCGCCAGCAGCACGCGACAGGGGGCGATCGCAGATACGCAGTATTTT.

This clonotype has a count of ten or more. The CDR3 is CASSPIGYRYNEQFF. CDR3 coding DNA: TGTGCCAGCAGTCCGATTGGATATCGATACAATGAGCAGTTCTTC. The chain couples TRBV12-3 or TRBV12-4 to TRBJ2-1; no clear D gene. The CDR3 is 15 amino acids. V shed 5 bases and J shed 4 bases, with 15 bases lying between them.